Detailed here is one T cell receptor beta chain. Its antigen is as yet unknown. This sample was taken from a study of cytomegalovirus exposure and HLA in healthy donors. Overall study findings and caveats: One variant, a missense change in DCLRE1C, was linked in a later analysis to TCR beta V- and J-gene trimming. Sequencing depth roughly uniform across donors was assumed in presence/absence analyses.

Researchers ran the PCR with 60 Vbeta and 13 Jbeta primers. Original handling: Later, 65 million to 90 million unique TCR beta chains were counted in an analysis, and about 10 million of them were shared. Only in-frame clones appear in the TCRdb table, and some are missing; sequencing was by immunoSEQ multiplex PCR. The DNA gave D and trimming, while V, J and clone size come from that table. The sample consists of roughly 110,000 clones, 67% of them appearing once. The CDR3 extends over 16 amino acids. Trimming stripped 1 base from V and 0 bases from J, with 12 bases between. Looked up from germline, CDR1 is MGHRA and CDR2 is YSYEKL.

V gene TRBV4-1 combines with J gene TRBJ1-2; D unclear. The receptor was isolated from a man aged 18 to 35 in good health and CMV-seropositive. The sample comprised PBMCs. The CDR3 is CASSQVPYRANYGYTF. The DNA for the CDR3 is TGCGCCAGCAGCCAAGTCCCTTACAGAGCTAACTATGGCTACACCTTC.